The 28 T cell receptor beta chains in this list originate from one sample, sequenced in a study of tumor and adjacent non-tumor tissue in lung cancer. The template was RNA from unsorted bulk tissue. Three rounds of nested PCR, following a modified ARM-PCR protocol, produced the TCRbeta library. MiXCR, run by TCRdb on the multiplex PCR reads, gives a single entry per CDR3 protein. The sample consists of 65,000 to 90,000 distinct CDR3 sequences, around 86% of them appearing once. Material for sequencing was lung tumor tissue. These receptors came from a woman in her forties or fifties with non-small cell lung cancer.

The chain links TRBV11-2 to TRBJ2-1; 7 bases agree with TRBD2. Germline V CDR1 and CDR2: SGHAT, FQNNGV. There are 17 residues in the CDR3. V dropped 9 bases and J dropped 0; count of bases not matched to a gene: 14. The CDR3 DNA reads as TGTGCCAGACCCCCTGAGGGCGGGGGAAGCTCCTACAATGAGCAGTTCTTC. This gives the protein CARPPEGGGSSYNEQFF.

The chain employs TRBV11-2 and TRBJ1-5; no reliable D call. CDR1 SGHAT and CDR2 FQNNGV come from the germline V gene. The V end lost 1 base, the J end lost 14 bases, and 21 bases lay between the germline ends. This CDR3 contains 15 residues. CDR3 bases: TGTGCCAGCAGCTTAGCGGGCCGAGGCTATCAGCTCAAGCATTTT. This encodes CASSLAGRGYQLKHF.

This clonotype came up a few times. This may stem from a read error, because a much larger clone lies one nucleotide away. The V gene is TRBV28, the J gene TRBJ2-1, with 13 bases that match TRBD2. This CDR3 is built from 16 residues. Germline CDR1 and CDR2: MDHEN and SYDVKM. Trimming at V came to 5 bases and at J to 7 bases, leaving 8 bases not matched to a gene. CDR3 coding DNA: TGTGCCAGCAGTCCCGGGACTAGCGGGAAGGTGAATGAGCAGTTCTTC. It specifies CASSPGTSGKVNEQFF.

V gene TRBV28 combines with J gene TRBJ2-5; possibly TRBD1 or TRBD2 for D (5 bases each). The CDR3 sequence is 14 residues long. V was shortened by 3 bases and J by 10 bases, with 18 bases between the two germline ends. In germline, CDR1 is MDHEN, CDR2 SYDVKM. CDR3 in DNA: TGTGCCAGCAGTTTGAATGGGGGTCCGGTGATCCAGTACTTC. Encoded protein: CASSLNGGPVIQYF.

This clonotype was observed many times. This may come from a read error, since a much larger clone is one base off. The CDR3 does not end in the conserved phenylalanine or tryptophan, so this is likely a read error. The rearrangement joins TRBV6-5 to TRBJ2-1, with D possibly matching TRBD2 (6 bases). The germline V gene has CDR1 MNHEY and CDR2 SVGAGI. The CDR3 consists of 14 residues. Trimming left V 6 bases short and J 7 bases short, with 16 bases between. The CDR3 nucleotides read TGTGCCAGCAGGTACAGCCCAGGGAGGAATGAGCAGTTCTCC. Residues: CASRYSPGRNEQFS.

For this clonotype: This CDR3 fails to terminate in the conserved phenylalanine or tryptophan, so it likely reflects a read error. The chain links TRBV6-6 to TRBJ2-1, with 8 bases that match TRBD1. This CDR3 is 13 amino acids long. Per germline, CDR1 MNHNY and CDR2 SVGAGI (reference sequence). CDR3 bases: TGTGTCAGCAGGACAGGGAACGACAATGAGCAGTTCTTA. It translates to CVSRTGNDNEQFL.

The gene calls are TRBV11-2 and TRBJ2-5; weak D call: TRBD2 (7 bases). The germline CDR1 and CDR2 sequences are SGHAT and FQNNGV. CDR3 length: 14 amino acids. The V end was cut by 10 bases, the J end by 9 bases, with 24 bases between. CDR3 DNA: TGTGCCAACAGGTCCGGACAGACCCGGGAGGCCCAGTACTTC. Residues: CANRSGQTREAQYF.

Comment on this clonotype: Here the CDR3 omits its conserved ending phenylalanine or tryptophan, so a read error is the likely source. The chain uses TRBV10-3 and TRBJ2-1, with TRBD2 matching over 12 bases. This CDR3 spans 14 amino acids. Germline-derived CDR1 and CDR2 are ENHRY and SYGVKD. Germline trimming cut 8 bases from V and 7 bases from J; bases unmatched to any gene: 6. CDR3 sequence (DNA): TGTGCCATCCGGACTAGCGGGATAGCAAATGAGCAGTTCTTA. The encoded protein is CAIRTSGIANEQFL.

A note on this clonotype: At one of its ends the junction is not consistent with the germline gene, which may arise from a read error. This chain uses TRBV6-1 with TRBJ2-4; TRBD1 matches 7 bases. Germline V gene sequence: CDR1 MNHNS, CDR2 SASEGT. The CDR3 contains 15 residues. This chain's CDR3 is CASSDRVPLPNTQYF. The CDR3 nucleotides are TGTGCCAGTAGTGACAGGGTTCCTCTGCCAAACACTCAGTACTTC.

With respect to this clonotype: The junction does not match germline at one end; this may be a read error. The chain carries TRBV20-1 and TRBJ2-7; D not resolved. Germline CDR1 is DFQATT and CDR2 is SNEGSKA (reference sequence). The CDR3 is 14 amino acids. In DNA, the CDR3 is TGCAGTGATAGAGATCTCGGTAGCTCCTACGAGCAGTACTTC. It encodes CSDRDLGSSYEQYF.

About this clonotype: An end of the junction does not agree with germline; a read error may underlie this. V and J are TRBV20-1 and TRBJ2-3; unclear D gene. Germline V gene sequence: CDR1 DFQATT, CDR2 SNEGSKA (reference sequence). CDR3 length equals 13 residues. CDR3: CSALPRYTNTQYF. For the CDR3, the DNA is TGCAGTGCTCTTCCGAGATACACAAATACGCAGTATTTT.

With respect to this clonotype: Likely a read error: the CDR3 ends without its conserved phenylalanine or tryptophan. This chain links TRBV12-3 or TRBV12-4 with TRBJ1-5; D ambiguous. The CDR3 runs to 13 residues. CDR3 in amino acids: CANSMGPWPPQHS. CDR3 bases: TGTGCCAACAGTATGGGTCCATGGCCGCCCCAGCATTCT.

A word on this clonotype: The conserved phenylalanine or tryptophan is not found at the CDR3 terminus, so this likely reflects a read error. The chain couples TRBV28 to TRBJ2-1; D possibly corresponds to TRBD2 (6 bases). From germline, CDR1 is MDHEN and CDR2 SYDVKM. This CDR3 spans 16 amino acids. CDR3 protein: CASISLGGSSYNEQFI. CDR3 nucleotide sequence: TGTGCCAGCATCTCTCTGGGGGGTAGCTCCTACAATGAACAGTTCATC.

Turning to this clonotype: Since no conserved phenylalanine or tryptophan closes the CDR3, a read error is the likely cause. The chain carries TRBV6-2 or TRBV6-3 and TRBJ2-5; D ambiguous. Looked up from germline, CDR1 is MNHEY and CDR2 is SVGEGT. The CDR3 is 11 residues long. CDR3 nucleotides: TGTGCCGGCAGATACCAAGAGACCCAGTACATC. It codes for CAGRYQETQYI.

This clonotype was detected only once. As the CDR3 is not closed by the conserved phenylalanine or tryptophan, this likely results from a read error. Because the CDR3's place on the DNA is in doubt, the DNA is left out and the CDR3 is given as listed by TCRdb. J is TRBJ2-7 and V is TRBV28; TRBD2 was called by the table and not checked on the DNA. CDR1 and CDR2 from the germline V gene are MDHEN and SYDVKM. The CDR3 contains 13 residues when both ends are counted. CDR3 loop: CASRRTGSYEQYI.

As concerns this clonotype: This likely comes from a read error, as the CDR3 has no conserved phenylalanine or tryptophan at its end. The chain links TRBV10-1 to TRBJ2-5; no reliable D call. There are 13 residues in the CDR3. V lost 3 bases to trimming and J lost 4 bases, with 9 bases between them. Germline CDR1 and CDR2: WNHNN and SYGVQD (reference sequence). CDR3 coding DNA: TGCGCCAGCAGTGATTCGCTAGGAGAGACCCAGTACATC. Its translation: CASSDSLGETQYI.

The chain couples TRBV20-1 to TRBJ2-7; 7 bases line up with TRBD1. There are 15 residues in the CDR3. Per the germline V gene, CDR1 is DFQATT and CDR2 is SNEGSKA (reference sequence). CDR3 sequence (DNA): TGCCGTGTCCCAATGAGGGACAGTCGATCCTACGAGCAGTACTTC. Its protein product is CRVPMRDSRSYEQYF.

The chain joins TRBV12-3 or TRBV12-4 to TRBJ2-1; D could derive from TRBD1 or TRBD2 (5 bases each). This CDR3 region has 16 residues. Trimming pared 5 bases from V and 0 bases from J, leaving 14 bases between. CDR3 DNA sequence: TGTGCCAGCAGTGGAGGAGAGGGGCACTCCTACAATGAGCAGTTCTTC. Translated: CASSGGEGHSYNEQFF.

In the case of this clonotype: Its ends do not fully match the called genes, so a read error is possible. V is TRBV6-5 and J is TRBJ1-1; D is perhaps TRBD1 (6 bases). CDR1 and CDR2 from the germline V gene are MNHEY and SVGAGI. The length of the CDR3 is 12 residues. CDR3 sequence (DNA): TGTGTCAGCAGTTGCAGGGGAAATGAAGCTTTCTTT. Protein sequence: CVSSCRGNEAFF.

This clonotype was seen a single time. This rearrangement joins TRBV20-1 to TRBJ2-2; D ambiguous. Germline-derived CDR1 and CDR2 are DFQATT and SNEGSKA (reference sequence). V was pared by 5 bases and J by 4 bases, with 11 bases between. The CDR3 is 13 residues long. The CDR3, as DNA: TGCAGTGCTTGTAAATCCCCCACCGGGGAGCTGTTTTTT. It codes for CSACKSPTGELFF.

Remarks on this clonotype: Given the absence of the conserved phenylalanine or tryptophan at the CDR3 end, a read error is likely. The chain links TRBV20-1 to TRBJ2-1, with 7 bases aligning to TRBD2. This CDR3 is 13 amino acids long. With V trimmed by 7 bases and J by 2 bases, 5 bases remained unmatched. The V gene's germline CDR1 is DFQATT and CDR2 SNEGSKA (reference sequence). The CDR3 sequence is CSGQSGTYNEQFI. The CDR3 DNA follows: TGCAGTGGTCAAAGCGGGACCTACAATGAGCAGTTCATC.

A note on this clonotype: This CDR3 is missing its conserved last phenylalanine or tryptophan, likely due to a read error. The chain combines TRBV6-5 with TRBJ2-1; D possibly corresponds to TRBD2 (5 bases). V dropped 5 bases and J dropped 9 bases, with 20 bases sitting between them. Germline loops: CDR1 MNHEY, CDR2 SVGAGI. The CDR3 totals 15 residues. CDR3 residues: CASSVRAGRLSEQFL. In DNA form, the CDR3 reads TGTGCCAGCAGTGTGAGGGCAGGCAGGCTTAGTGAGCAGTTCCTC.

About this clonotype itself: At one end, the junction sequence differs from germline, possibly due to a read error. This chain links TRBV29-1 with TRBJ2-1; no firm D call. The CDR3 is 13 amino acids. Germline V gene lookup returns CDR1 SQVTM and CDR2 ANQGSEA. In DNA form, the CDR3 reads TGCAGCGTTGATAGAAAGGGCAACAATAAGCATTTCTTC. Translation: CSVDRKGNNKHFF.

As to this clonotype: Germline and junction disagree at one end, which may indicate a read error. The rearrangement links TRBV20-1 to TRBJ2-4, with 9 bases identical to TRBD2. The CDR3 is 16 amino acids. Germline values: CDR1 DFQATT, CDR2 SNEGSKA (reference sequence). CDR3 loop: CLAQGFSGSGGNTQYF. The CDR3 DNA follows: TGTCTTGCCCAGGGGTTTAGCGGGAGTGGTGGAAACACTCAGTACTTC.

About this clonotype: At one end, the junction sequence differs from germline, possibly due to a read error. The CDR3 DNA is TGTGTCAGCAGCTCGTCAGAGAGCACTGAAGCTTTCTTT. Translated: CVSSSSESTEAFF. The rearrangement links TRBV5-4 to TRBJ1-1; D unresolved. CDR1 is SGHNT and CDR2 is YYREEE in the germline V gene (reference sequence). This CDR3 has 13 amino acids.

On this clonotype itself: One end of the junction fails to match germline, which may point to a read error. The J gene is TRBJ2-3, the V gene TRBV11-2, with D possibly being TRBD1 (5 bases). This CDR3 comprises 17 residues. The germline V gene has CDR1 SGHAT and CDR2 FQNNGV. The CDR3 loop reads CARSLDMGLDSTDTQYF. The CDR3 bases are TGTGCCAGGAGCTTAGATATGGGGCTAGACTCCACAGATACGCAGTATTTT.

This clonotype was detected only a few times. Germline is not matched at one junction end, which may reflect a read error. This chain links TRBV4-2 with TRBJ2-3, with D perhaps matching TRBD1 (5 bases). The CDR3 loop spans 16 amino acids. Germline V gene data show CDR1 as LGHNA and CDR2 as YNFKEQ. Written as DNA, the CDR3 is TGTGCCGGCAGCAACGATCTCGAGAGAGCGACAGAAACGCAGTATTTT. Protein: CAGSNDLERATETQYF.

The chain is built from TRBV29-1 and TRBJ1-3; D unresolved. There are 15 residues in the CDR3. The germline V gene encodes CDR1 SQVTM and CDR2 ANQGSEA. The germline V and J ends were trimmed by 6 bases and 6 bases, with 21 bases remaining between them. The CDR3 bases are TGCAGCGTCGACTCGGGCAGCGGCCCTGCAAACACCATATATTTT. It translates to CSVDSGSGPANTIYF.